This T cell receptor (beta chain) came from a study of cytomegalovirus exposure and HLA in healthy donors. In germline, CDR1 is MRHNA, CDR2 SNTAGT. With V trimmed by 3 bases and J by 5 bases, 2 bases remained unmatched. This CDR3 has 15 amino acids. The PCR ran on 60 Vbeta and 13 Jbeta primers. Clones were read by immunoSEQ multiplex PCR, and TCRdb kept only the in-frame ones, dropping some. The table lists over 150,000 clones, 70% to 90% of them singletons. This clonotype was sampled from a girl aged 10 to 17 in good health and CMV-seropositive. The chain couples TRBV6-4 to TRBJ2-2; 11 nucleotides agree with TRBD1. The sequenced sample was PBMCs. CDR3 loop: CASSDGQGATGELFF. The CDR3 DNA reads TGTGCCAGCAGTGATGGACAGGGGGCAACCGGGGAGCTGTTTTTT.